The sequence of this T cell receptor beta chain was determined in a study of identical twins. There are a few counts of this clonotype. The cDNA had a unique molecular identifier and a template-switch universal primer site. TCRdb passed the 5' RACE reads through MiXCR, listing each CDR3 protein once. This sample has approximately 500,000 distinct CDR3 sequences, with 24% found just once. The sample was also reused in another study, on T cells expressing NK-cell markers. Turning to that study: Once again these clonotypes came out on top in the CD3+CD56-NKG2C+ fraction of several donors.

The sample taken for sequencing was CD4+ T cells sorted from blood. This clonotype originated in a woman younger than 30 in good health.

CDR3 amino acids: CSARDLMDILMNTEAFF. The CDR3 region has the DNA TGCAGTGCTAGAGATCTGATGGACATCCTAATGAACACTGAAGCTTTCTTT. V and J are TRBV20-1 and TRBJ1-1; the D gene is possibly TRBD1 (5 bases). V was pared by 0 bases and J by 0 bases, with 17 bases between. Looked up from germline, CDR1 is DFQATT and CDR2 is SNEGSKA (reference sequence). This CDR3 contains 17 residues.